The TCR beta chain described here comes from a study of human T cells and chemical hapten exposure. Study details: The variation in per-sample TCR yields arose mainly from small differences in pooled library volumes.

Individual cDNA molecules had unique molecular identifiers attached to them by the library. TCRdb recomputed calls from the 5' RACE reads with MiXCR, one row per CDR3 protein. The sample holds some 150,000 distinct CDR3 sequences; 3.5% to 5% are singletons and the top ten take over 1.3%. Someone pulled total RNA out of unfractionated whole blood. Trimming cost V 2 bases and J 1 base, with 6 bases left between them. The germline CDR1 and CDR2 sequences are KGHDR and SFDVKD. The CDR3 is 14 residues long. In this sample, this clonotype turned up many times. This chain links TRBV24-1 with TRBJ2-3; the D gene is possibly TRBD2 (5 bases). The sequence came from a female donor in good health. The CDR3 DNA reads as TGTGCCACCAGTGATTCGAGGGGCACAGATACGCAGTATTTT. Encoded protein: CATSDSRGTDTQYF.